This passage covers 22 T cell receptor beta chains from one sample sequenced in a study of response to subunit inactivated influenza vaccine. MiXCR was run by TCRdb on the RT-PCR reads, yielding one entry per CDR3 protein. The sample lists 700,000 to 900,000 distinct CDR3 sequences; approximately 21% were seen once. Sequencing was performed on PBMCs from blood, taken roughly 5 days after vaccination. The source of these receptors is a man in his forties or fifties who received an inactivated influenza vaccine.

This chain links TRBV7-2 with TRBJ2-2; maybe TRBD2 (6 bases). CDR1 is SGHTA and CDR2 is FQGNSA in the germline V gene. The CDR3 sequence is 15 residues long. Trimming removed 5 bases at V and 5 bases at J, with 15 bases between. CDR3 coding DNA: TGTGCCAGCAGCGTCGGGAGCCTCGGGACCGGGGAGCTGTTTTTT. Translating gives CASSVGSLGTGELFF. The full variable domain, its missing parts supplied by reference TRBV7-2 and TRBJ2-2, is GAGVSQSPSNKVTEKGKDVELRCDPISGHTALYWYRQSLGQGLEFLIYFQGNSAPDKSGLPSDRFSAERTGGSVSTLTIQRTQQEDSAVYLCASSVGSLGTGELFFGEGSRLTVL.

Details on this clonotype: The DNA is left out, because the CDR3 cannot be placed on it with certainty; the CDR3 is given as TCRdb lists it. The CDR3 loop is CASSLVASGSPAFF. The chain employs TRBV7-2 and TRBJ2-1; the listed D gene, TRBD2, was not tested against the DNA. The CDR3 sequence runs 14 residues, both termini included. Germline V gene data show CDR1 as SGHTA and CDR2 as FQGNSA.

Ten or more counts support this clonotype. The chain joins TRBV20-1 to TRBJ2-1; 12 positions agree with TRBD2. CDR1 and CDR2 (germline): DFQATT, SNEGSKA (reference sequence). With 1 base clipped from V and 5 bases from J, the junction kept 3 bases outside the gene matches. This CDR3 is built from 15 residues. CDR3 bases: TGCAGTGCTAGAGCCGGGACTAGCGGGCACAATGAGCAGTTCTTC. Translation gives CSARAGTSGHNEQFF.

This clonotype was recorded a few times. The genes are TRBV9 and TRBJ2-7; 10 positions agree with TRBD2. This CDR3 is built from 15 residues. The V and J ends lost 3 bases and 2 bases, in that order; junction bases with no gene match: 5. CDR1 and CDR2 (germline): SGDLS, YYNGEE. This chain's CDR3 is CASSARTSGTYEQYF. The CDR3 DNA reads TGTGCCAGCAGCGCCCGGACTAGCGGTACCTACGAGCAGTACTTC. The variable domain in full, completed from reference TRBV9 and TRBJ2-7, reads DSGVTQTPKHLITATGQRVTLRCSPRSGDLSVYWYQQSLDQGLQFLIQYYNGEERAKGNILERFSAQQFPDLHSELNLSSLELGDSALYFCASSARTSGTYEQYFGPGTRLTVT.

In this sample, this clonotype turned up a few times. V gene TRBV20-1 combines with J gene TRBJ2-1; D might be TRBD2 (5 bases). The CDR3 spans 15 residues. The V end was cut by 0 bases, the J end by 5 bases, with 14 bases between. The germline CDR1 and CDR2 sequences are DFQATT and SNEGSKA (reference sequence). This CDR3 is CSAREHGGWNNEQFF. Here the CDR3 DNA reads TGCAGTGCTAGAGAACATGGCGGGTGGAACAATGAGCAGTTCTTC.

V and J are TRBV10-3 and TRBJ2-3; the D is unclear. This CDR3 has 16 residues. Germline assignment: CDR1 ENHRY and CDR2 SYGVKD. V gave up 0 bases and J gave up 1 base, with 11 bases separating them. CDR3 in DNA: TGTGCCATCAGTGAGTCTTATCCGACGGGCACAGATACGCAGTATTTT. Translating gives CAISESYPTGTDTQYF.

This clonotype was seen many times. V usage is TRBV29-1 and J usage is TRBJ2-2; possible D gene TRBD1, 5 bases. Trimming removed 6 bases at V and 1 base at J, with 9 bases between. The CDR3 runs to 13 residues. Germline values: CDR1 SQVTM, CDR2 ANQGSEA. Here the CDR3 reads CSVTRVNTGELFF. The CDR3 nucleotides read TGCAGCGTGACCAGGGTGAACACCGGGGAGCTGTTTTTT.

This clonotype was detected only a few times. The chain carries TRBV20-1 and TRBJ2-2; 7 nucleotides agree with TRBD2. J lost 0 bases, V lost 5 bases, and 3 bases had no gene match. The length of the CDR3 is 14 residues. Germline V gives CDR1 DFQATT, CDR2 SNEGSKA (reference sequence). In DNA, the CDR3 is TGCAGTGCTCCTAGCGGTGCGAACACCGGGGAGCTGTTTTTT. This gives the protein CSAPSGANTGELFF.

V and J are TRBV13 and TRBJ1-2, with a tentative D call TRBD1 (5 bases). Germline lookup yields CDR1 PRHDT and CDR2 FYEKMQ (reference sequence). This CDR3 comprises 14 residues. Trimming removed 4 bases at V and 4 bases at J, with 13 bases between. CDR3 coding DNA: TGTGCCAGCAGCTCCCAGGGTTACGGCTATGGCTACACCTTC. This translates into CASSSQGYGYGYTF.

This clonotype was picked up a small number of times. The V call is TRBV12-3 or TRBV12-4, the J call TRBJ1-5; 10 bases match TRBD1. The CDR3 runs to 13 residues. V lost 7 bases, J lost 5 bases, and 2 bases stayed unmatched. CDR3 sequence (DNA): TGTGCCAGCACCGGGACAGGGGATCAGCCCCAGCATTTT. Translated: CASTGTGDQPQHF.

The V and J genes are TRBV15 and TRBJ2-7; 12 bases line up with TRBD2. This CDR3 region has 15 residues. Looked up from germline, CDR1 is LNHNV and CDR2 is YYDKDF (reference sequence). Trimming at V came to 2 bases and at J to 3 bases, leaving 2 bases not matched to a gene. The CDR3 here is CATSRMGLAGYEQYF. In DNA form, the CDR3 reads TGTGCCACCAGCAGAATGGGACTAGCGGGCTACGAGCAGTACTTC.

This clonotype was seen more than once but under ten times. The gene calls are TRBV6-2 or TRBV6-3 and TRBJ2-3; no clear D gene. The CDR3 has 16 amino acids. With 0 bases removed from V and 0 bases from J, the gap between germline ends came to 10 bases. Per the germline V gene, CDR1 is MNHEY and CDR2 is SVGEGT. The CDR3 DNA is TGTGCCAGCAGTTACTCGGTGAAGACTAGCACAGATACGCAGTATTTT. It encodes CASSYSVKTSTDTQYF.

The chain joins TRBV7-3 to TRBJ1-1; D is possibly TRBD1 (5 bases). Germline CDR1 SGHTA, CDR2 FQGTGA. The V end lost 5 bases, the J end lost 0 bases, and 13 bases lay between the germline ends. The CDR3 contains 15 residues. The CDR3 sequence is CASSPGVGMNTEAFF. The CDR3 DNA follows: TGTGCCAGCAGCCCGGGGGTGGGGATGAACACTGAAGCTTTCTTT.

The V gene is TRBV3-1, the J gene TRBJ1-6, with D uncertain. Germline CDR1 LGHDT, CDR2 YNNKEL (reference sequence). The CDR3 spans 15 residues. Trimming removed 1 base at V and 10 bases at J, with 14 bases between. The CDR3 here is CASSQGGSFSSPLHF. The CDR3 nucleotides read TGTGCCAGCAGCCAAGGCGGAAGCTTTAGCTCACCCCTCCACTTT.

A few counts support this clonotype. The chain is built from TRBV11-2 and TRBJ2-2; D is undetermined. The CDR3 has 17 residues. V lost 1 base, J lost 4 bases, and 16 bases lay in between. Germline V gene sequence: CDR1 SGHAT, CDR2 FQNNGV. The CDR3 nucleotides read TGTGCCAGCAGCTTAGTTAGTGGTGCCACCTTCACCGGGGAGCTGTTTTTT. Amino acid sequence: CASSLVSGATFTGELFF.

Of note for this clonotype: A read error may explain this, as a much larger clone is one base away. The CDR3 bases are TGCGCCAGCAGCCCGGCGGACAGTGGTGGCTACGCCTTC. This gives the protein CASSPADSGGYAF. This chain links TRBV5-1 with TRBJ1-2; D perhaps matches TRBD1 (6 bases). Germline CDR1 SGHRS, CDR2 YFSETQ. The CDR3 is made up of 13 amino acids.

This clonotype was picked up a small number of times. This chain links TRBV24-1 with TRBJ2-3; no definite D call. CDR3 length equals 15 residues. Trimming left V 2 bases short and J 2 bases short, with 10 bases between. Germline CDR1 is KGHDR and CDR2 is SFDVKD. As DNA, the CDR3 is TGTGCCACCAGTGATTACCAAGTCCACACAGATACGCAGTATTTT. Translating gives CATSDYQVHTDTQYF.

This clonotype was detected a few times. The chain joins TRBV6-5 to TRBJ2-3; possible D gene TRBD2, 6 bases. CDR3 length: 15 residues. V shed 0 bases and J shed 1 base, with 8 bases lying between them. Germline CDR1 MNHEY, CDR2 SVGAGI. The CDR3 sequence: CASSYSGRGTDTQYF. The CDR3 DNA is TGTGCCAGCAGTTACTCCGGGAGAGGCACAGATACGCAGTATTTT.

The chain has TRBV6-5 and TRBJ2-7; no firm D call. V lost 7 bases, J lost 2 bases, and 9 bases lay in between. Germline lookup yields CDR1 MNHEY and CDR2 SVGAGI. The CDR3 totals 12 residues. CDR3 sequence: CASKTKTYEQYF. CDR3 nucleotides: TGTGCCAGCAAAACAAAAACCTACGAGCAGTACTTC.

The rearrangement uses TRBV4-1 and TRBJ2-7; D is possibly TRBD1 or TRBD2 (5 bases each). Germline-derived CDR1 and CDR2 are MGHRA and YSYEKL. Between the trimmed V and J ends, which lost 3 bases and 7 bases, there was a span of 16 bases. The CDR3 sequence is 14 residues long. DNA for the CDR3: TGCGCCAGCAGCCAGAAGGTGGGGGTCTGGGAGCAGTACTTC. It translates to CASSQKVGVWEQYF.

The chain combines TRBV12-3 or TRBV12-4 with TRBJ2-7, with TRBD2 as a possible D gene (5 bases). This CDR3 comprises 15 residues. Trimming pared 8 bases from V and 3 bases from J, leaving 20 bases between. The CDR3: CASGKVVGRDYEQYF. CDR3 nucleotides: TGTGCCAGCGGAAAAGTTGTAGGCCGGGACTACGAGCAGTACTTC.

This clonotype was observed at least ten times. The chain carries TRBV29-1 and TRBJ2-5, with D unclear. Germline V gives CDR1 SQVTM, CDR2 ANQGSEA. V lost 5 bases and J 2 bases, leaving 15 bases between the germline ends. The length of the CDR3 is 14 residues. The DNA of the CDR3 is TGCAGCGTTTATCCAATGGGGTTACAAGAGACCCAGTACTTC. Its translation: CSVYPMGLQETQYF.